This T cell receptor beta chain appears in the sequencing data of a study of T cells after posttransplantation cyclophosphamide. Regarding the study as a whole: Later post-transplant blood repertoires were often dominated by donor CD8+ memory clones. Skin or GI-infiltrating T cells shared few TRB sequences with blood.

Measured with immunoSEQ multiplex PCR; TCRdb has only the in-frame clones, and not every one. The sample records around 20,000 clones, over 95% being singletons. V was shortened by 10 bases and J by 5 bases, with 20 bases between the two germline ends. This CDR3 is built from 14 residues. CDR1 ENHRY and CDR2 SYGVKD come from the germline V gene. The naive gate required viable CD3+CD4+ or CD3+CD8+ cells with CCR7+CD45RA+CD45RO-CD95-CD27+CD28+ phenotype. Worth noting for this clone: What it recognizes is unknown.

The TCR sequence derives from a man in his forties or fifties in good health, CMV-negative, and a related stem cell transplant donor. V usage is TRBV10-3 and J usage is TRBJ1-1; possible D gene TRBD1, 6 bases. The sample was naive CD4+ T cells sorted from PBMCs. Here the CDR3 reads CASRSSDQGTEAFF. The CDR3 DNA reads TGTGCCAGCCGAAGTTCTGACCAGGGGACTGAAGCTTTCTTT.